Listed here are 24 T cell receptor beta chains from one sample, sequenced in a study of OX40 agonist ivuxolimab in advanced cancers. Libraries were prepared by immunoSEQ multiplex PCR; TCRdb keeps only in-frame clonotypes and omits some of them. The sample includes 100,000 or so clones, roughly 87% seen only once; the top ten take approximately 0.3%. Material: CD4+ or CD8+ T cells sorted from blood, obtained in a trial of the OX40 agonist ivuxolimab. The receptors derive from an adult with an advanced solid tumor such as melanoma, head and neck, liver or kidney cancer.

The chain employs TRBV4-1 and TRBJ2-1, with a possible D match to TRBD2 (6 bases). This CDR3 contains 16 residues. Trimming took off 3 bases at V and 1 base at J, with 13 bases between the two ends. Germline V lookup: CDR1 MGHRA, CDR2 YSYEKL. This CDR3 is CASSHLRGSSYNEQFF. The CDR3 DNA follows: TGCGCCAGCAGCCATTTGCGGGGCTCGTCCTACAATGAGCAGTTCTTC.

This CDR3 reads CASSQGVRMNTEAFF. CDR3 nucleotides: TGTGCCAGCAGCCAAGGCGTCAGAATGAACACTGAAGCTTTCTTT. V usage is TRBV14 and J usage is TRBJ1-1; the D is unclear. With 1 base removed from V and 0 bases from J, the gap between germline ends came to 9 bases. The CDR3 length is 15 residues. Looked up from germline, CDR1 is SGHDN and CDR2 is FVKESK.

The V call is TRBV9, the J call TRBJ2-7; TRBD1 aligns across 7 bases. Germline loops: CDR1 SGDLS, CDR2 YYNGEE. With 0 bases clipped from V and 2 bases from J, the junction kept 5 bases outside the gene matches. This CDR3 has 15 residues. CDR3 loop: CASSVGDSSTYEQYF. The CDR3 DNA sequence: TGTGCCAGCAGCGTAGGGGACAGCTCTACCTACGAGCAGTACTTC.

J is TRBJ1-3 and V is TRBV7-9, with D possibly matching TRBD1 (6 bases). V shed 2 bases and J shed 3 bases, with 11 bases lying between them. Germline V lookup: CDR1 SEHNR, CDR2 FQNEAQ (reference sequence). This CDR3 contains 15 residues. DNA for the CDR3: TGTGCCAGCAGCTTACAAAACAGGGATGGAAACACCATATATTTT. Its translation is CASSLQNRDGNTIYF.

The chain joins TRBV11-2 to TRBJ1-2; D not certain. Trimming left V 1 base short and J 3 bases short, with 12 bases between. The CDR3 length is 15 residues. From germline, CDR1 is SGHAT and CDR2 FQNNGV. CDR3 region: CASSLGLVVDYGYTF. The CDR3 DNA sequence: TGTGCCAGCAGCTTAGGTTTGGTAGTTGACTATGGCTACACCTTC.

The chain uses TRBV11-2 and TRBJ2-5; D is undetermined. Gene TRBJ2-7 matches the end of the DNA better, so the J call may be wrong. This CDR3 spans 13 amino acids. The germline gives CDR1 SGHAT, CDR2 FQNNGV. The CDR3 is CASSLRRTYEQYF. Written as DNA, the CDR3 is TGTGCCAGCAGCTTACGAAGAACCTACGAGCAGTACTTC.

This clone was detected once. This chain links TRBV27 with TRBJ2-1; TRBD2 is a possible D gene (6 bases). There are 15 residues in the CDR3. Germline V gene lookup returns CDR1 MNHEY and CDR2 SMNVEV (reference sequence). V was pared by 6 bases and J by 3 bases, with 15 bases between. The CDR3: CASSTARGFYNEQFF. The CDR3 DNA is TGTGCCAGCAGCACTGCCCGGGGGTTCTACAATGAGCAGTTCTTC.

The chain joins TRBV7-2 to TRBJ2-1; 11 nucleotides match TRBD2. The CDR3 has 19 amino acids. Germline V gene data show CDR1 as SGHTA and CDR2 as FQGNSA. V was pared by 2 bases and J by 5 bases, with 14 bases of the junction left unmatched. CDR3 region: CASSLRGGQTSGVNNEQFF. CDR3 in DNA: TGTGCCAGCAGCTTACGCGGGGGGCAGACTAGCGGGGTCAACAATGAGCAGTTCTTC.

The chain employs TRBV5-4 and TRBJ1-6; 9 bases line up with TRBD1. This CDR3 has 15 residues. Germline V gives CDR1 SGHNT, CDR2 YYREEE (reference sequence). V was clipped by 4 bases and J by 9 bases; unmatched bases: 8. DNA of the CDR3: TGTGCCAGCAGCCAACGACAGGGGGTGGTTTCACCCCTCCACTTT. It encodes CASSQRQGVVSPLHF. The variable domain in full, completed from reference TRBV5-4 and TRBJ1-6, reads ETGVTQSPTHLIKTRGQQVTLRCSSQSGHNTVSWYQQALGQGPQFIFQYYREEENGRGNFPPRFSGLQFPNYSSELNVNALELDDSALYLCASSQRQGVVSPLHFGNGTRLTVT.

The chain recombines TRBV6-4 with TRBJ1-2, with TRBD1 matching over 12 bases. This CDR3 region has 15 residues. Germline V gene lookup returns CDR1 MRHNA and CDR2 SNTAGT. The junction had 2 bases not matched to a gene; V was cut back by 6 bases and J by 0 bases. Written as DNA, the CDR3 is TGTGCCAGCAGGGGACAGGGGGCCACTAACTATGGCTACACCTTC. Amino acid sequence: CASRGQGATNYGYTF.

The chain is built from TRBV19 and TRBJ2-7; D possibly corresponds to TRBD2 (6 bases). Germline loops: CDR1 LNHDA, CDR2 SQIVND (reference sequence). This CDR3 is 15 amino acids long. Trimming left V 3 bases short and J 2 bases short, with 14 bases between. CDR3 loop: CASSIPGGTPYEQYF. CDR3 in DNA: TGTGCCAGTAGTATCCCCGGCGGGACCCCCTACGAGCAGTACTTC. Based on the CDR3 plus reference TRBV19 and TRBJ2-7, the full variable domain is DGGITQSPKYLFRKEGQNVTLSCEQNLNHDAMYWYRQDPGQGLRLIYYSQIVNDFQKGDIAEGYSVSREKKESFPLTVTSAQKNPTAFYLCASSIPGGTPYEQYFGPGTRLTVT.

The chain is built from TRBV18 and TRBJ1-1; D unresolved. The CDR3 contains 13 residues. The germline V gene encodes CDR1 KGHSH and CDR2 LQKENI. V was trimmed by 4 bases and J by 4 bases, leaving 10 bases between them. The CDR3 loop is CASSLKQVTEAFF. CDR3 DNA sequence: TGTGCCAGCTCACTCAAGCAGGTCACTGAAGCTTTCTTT.

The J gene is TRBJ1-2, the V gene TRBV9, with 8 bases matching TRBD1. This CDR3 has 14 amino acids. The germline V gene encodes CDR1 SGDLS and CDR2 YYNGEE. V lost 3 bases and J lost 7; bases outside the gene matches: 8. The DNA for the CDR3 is TGTGCCAGCAGCGCGAGACAGGGGTTCTCTGGCTACACCTTC. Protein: CASSARQGFSGYTF.

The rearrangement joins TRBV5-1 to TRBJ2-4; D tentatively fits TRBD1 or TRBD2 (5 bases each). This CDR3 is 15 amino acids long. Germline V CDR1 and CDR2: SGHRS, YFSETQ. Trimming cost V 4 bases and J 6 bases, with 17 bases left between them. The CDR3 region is CASSPTGQPGNIQYF. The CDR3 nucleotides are TGCGCCAGCAGCCCGACGGGGCAGCCCGGAAACATTCAGTACTTC. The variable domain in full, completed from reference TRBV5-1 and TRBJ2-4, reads KAGVTQTPRYLIKTRGQQVTLSCSPISGHRSVSWYQQTPGQGLQFLFEYFSETQRNKGNFPGRFSGRQFSNSRSEMNVSTLELGDSALYLCASSPTGQPGNIQYFGAGTRLSVL.

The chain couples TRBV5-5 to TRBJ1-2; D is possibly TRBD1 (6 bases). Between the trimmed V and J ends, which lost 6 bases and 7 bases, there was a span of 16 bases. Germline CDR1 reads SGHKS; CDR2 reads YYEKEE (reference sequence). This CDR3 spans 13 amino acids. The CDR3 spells CASINQGTFGYTF. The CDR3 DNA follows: TGTGCCAGCATCAATCAGGGGACGTTTGGCTACACCTTC.

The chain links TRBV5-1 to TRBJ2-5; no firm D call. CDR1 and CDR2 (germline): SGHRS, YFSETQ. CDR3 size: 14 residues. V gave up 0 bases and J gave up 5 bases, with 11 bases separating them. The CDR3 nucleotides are TGCGCCAGCAGCTTGGCTCCAGGCGGTGAGACCCAGTACTTC. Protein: CASSLAPGGETQYF.

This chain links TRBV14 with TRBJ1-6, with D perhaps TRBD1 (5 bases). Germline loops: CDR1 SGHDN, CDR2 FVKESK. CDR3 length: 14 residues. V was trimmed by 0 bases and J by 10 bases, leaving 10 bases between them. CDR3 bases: TGTGCCAGCAGCCAAGATTGGGGGGTATCACCCCTCCACTTT. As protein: CASSQDWGVSPLHF.

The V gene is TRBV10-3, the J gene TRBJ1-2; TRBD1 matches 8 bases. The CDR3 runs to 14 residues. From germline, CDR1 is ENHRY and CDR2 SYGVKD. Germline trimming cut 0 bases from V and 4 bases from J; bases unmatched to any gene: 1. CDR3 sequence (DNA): TGTGCCATCAGTGAGTCCGGGACAGGCTATGGCTACACCTTC. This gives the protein CAISESGTGYGYTF.

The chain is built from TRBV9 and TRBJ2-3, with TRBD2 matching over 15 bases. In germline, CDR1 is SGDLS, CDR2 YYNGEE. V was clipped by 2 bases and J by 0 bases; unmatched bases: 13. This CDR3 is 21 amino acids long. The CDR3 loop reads CASSVPYNRTSGGESTDTQYF. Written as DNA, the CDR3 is TGTGCCAGCAGCGTGCCGTATAATAGGACTAGCGGGGGGGAGAGCACAGATACGCAGTATTTT.

The CDR3 coding sequence is TGCGCCAGCAGCTTGGAGGTGGGGACCACTGAAGCTTTCTTT. Translated, it gives CASSLEVGTTEAFF. The genes are TRBV5-1 and TRBJ1-1, with D tentatively TRBD1 (5 bases). The CDR3 consists of 14 residues. Germline loops: CDR1 SGHRS, CDR2 YFSETQ. V lost 0 bases to trimming and J lost 4 bases, with 10 bases between them.

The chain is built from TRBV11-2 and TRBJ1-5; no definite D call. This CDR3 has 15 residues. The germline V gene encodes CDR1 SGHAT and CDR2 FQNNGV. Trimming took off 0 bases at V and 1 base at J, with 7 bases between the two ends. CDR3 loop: CASSLDLSSNQPQHF. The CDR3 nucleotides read TGTGCCAGCAGCTTAGATCTCAGCAGCAATCAGCCCCAGCATTTT.

The CDR3 sequence is CASSGPDKNTEAFF. In nucleotides, the CDR3 is TGTGCCAGCAGTGGACCTGACAAGAACACTGAAGCTTTCTTT. V gene TRBV6-5 combines with J gene TRBJ1-1; D is unresolved. V was trimmed by 5 bases and J by 1 base, leaving 11 bases between them. This CDR3 has 14 amino acids. The germline gives CDR1 MNHEY, CDR2 SVGAGI.

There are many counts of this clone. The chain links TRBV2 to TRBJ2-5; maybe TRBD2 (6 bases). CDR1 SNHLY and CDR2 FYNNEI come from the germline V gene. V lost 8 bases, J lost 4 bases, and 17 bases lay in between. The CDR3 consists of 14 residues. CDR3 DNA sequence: TGTGCCAGCCGTAGACTAGTAGGGGCAGAGACCCAGTACTTC. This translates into CASRRLVGAETQYF.

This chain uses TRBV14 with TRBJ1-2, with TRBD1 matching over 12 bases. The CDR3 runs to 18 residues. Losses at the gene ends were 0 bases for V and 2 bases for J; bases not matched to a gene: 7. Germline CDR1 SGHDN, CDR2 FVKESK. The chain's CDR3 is CASSQEGLGTGGNYGYTF. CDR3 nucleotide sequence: TGTGCCAGCAGCCAAGAGGGATTGGGGACAGGGGGCAACTATGGCTACACCTTC.